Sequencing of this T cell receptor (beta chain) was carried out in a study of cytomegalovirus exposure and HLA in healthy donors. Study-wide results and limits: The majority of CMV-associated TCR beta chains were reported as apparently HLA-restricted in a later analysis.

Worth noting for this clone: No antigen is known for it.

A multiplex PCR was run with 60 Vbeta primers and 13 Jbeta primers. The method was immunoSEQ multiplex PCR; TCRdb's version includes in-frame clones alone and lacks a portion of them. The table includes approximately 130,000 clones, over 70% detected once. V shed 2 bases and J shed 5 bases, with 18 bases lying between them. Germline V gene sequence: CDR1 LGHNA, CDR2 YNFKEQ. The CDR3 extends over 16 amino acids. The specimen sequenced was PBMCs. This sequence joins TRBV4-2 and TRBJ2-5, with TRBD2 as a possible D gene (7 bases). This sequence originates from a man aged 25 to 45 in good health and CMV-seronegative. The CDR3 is CASSQPSSGGWETQYF. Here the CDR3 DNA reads TGTGCCAGCAGCCAACCATCGTCGGGGGGCTGGGAGACCCAGTACTTC.